The sample holds one count of the clone carrying this T cell receptor (beta chain). The V end lost 4 bases, the J end lost 1 base, and 9 bases lay between the germline ends. This CDR3 has 13 amino acids. CDR1 and CDR2 (germline): SGHNT, YYREEE (reference sequence). The data were obtained in a study of blood T cell repertoires in COVID-19. About the study: Acute and convalescent COVID-19 specimens originated in the United States, Italy and Spain.

Assay: immunoSEQ multiplex PCR; the TCRdb copy retains only in-frame clones and omits some. The sample shows about 280,000 clones, around 87% of them seen only once. The TCR originated in a woman aged 18-35 years with acute COVID-19. The V gene is TRBV5-4, the J gene TRBJ2-7, with D tentatively TRBD1 (6 bases). Sequencing was done on a sample of PBMCs or T cells enriched from blood (not recorded which). Written as DNA, the CDR3 is TGTGCCAGCAGCAACGGACAGTCCTACGAGCAGTACTTC. This encodes CASSNGQSYEQYF.